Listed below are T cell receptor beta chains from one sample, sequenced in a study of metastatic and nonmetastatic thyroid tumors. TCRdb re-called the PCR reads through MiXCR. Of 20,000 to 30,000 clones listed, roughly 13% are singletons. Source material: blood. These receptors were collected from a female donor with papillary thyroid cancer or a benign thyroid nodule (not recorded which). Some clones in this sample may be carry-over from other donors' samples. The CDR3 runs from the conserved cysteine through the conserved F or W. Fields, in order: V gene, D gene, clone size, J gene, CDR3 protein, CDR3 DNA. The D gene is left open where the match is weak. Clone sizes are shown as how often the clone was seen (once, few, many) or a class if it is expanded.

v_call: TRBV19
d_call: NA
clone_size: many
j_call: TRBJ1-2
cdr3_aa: CASSIDRPSGSSAGYTF
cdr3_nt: TGTGCCAGTAGTATAGACCGCCCGAGCGGTTCATCAGCTGGCTACACCTTC

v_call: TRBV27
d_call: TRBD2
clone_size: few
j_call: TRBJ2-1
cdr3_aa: CASSPRLAGGTNEQFF
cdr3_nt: TGTGCCAGCTCCCCGCGACTAGCGGGGGGTACTAATGAGCAGTTCTTC

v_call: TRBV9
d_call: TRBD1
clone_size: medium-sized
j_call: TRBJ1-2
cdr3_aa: CASSAGQGAYYGYTF
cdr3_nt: TGTGCCAGCAGCGCCGGACAGGGGGCATACTATGGCTACACCTTC

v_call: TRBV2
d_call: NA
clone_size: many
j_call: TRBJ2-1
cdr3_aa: CASSILGDEQFF
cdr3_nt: TGTGCCAGCAGCATACTAGGCGATGAGCAGTTCTTC

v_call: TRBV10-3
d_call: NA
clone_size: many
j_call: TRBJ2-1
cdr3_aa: CAISDRAQTIYNEQFF
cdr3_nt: TGTGCCATCAGTGATAGGGCTCAGACTATATACAATGAGCAGTTCTTC

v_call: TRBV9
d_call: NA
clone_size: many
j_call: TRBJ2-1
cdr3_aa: CASSTRNNEQFF
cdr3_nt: TGTGCCAGCAGCACCCGCAACAATGAGCAGTTCTTC

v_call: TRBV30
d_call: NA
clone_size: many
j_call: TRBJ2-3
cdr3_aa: CAWSPGLSDTDTQYF
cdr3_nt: TGTGCCTGGAGTCCCGGCTTATCAGACACAGATACGCAGTATTTT

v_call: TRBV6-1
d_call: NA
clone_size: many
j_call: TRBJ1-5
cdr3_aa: CASNGPYSNQPQHF
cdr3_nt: TGTGCCAGCAATGGACCTTATAGCAATCAGCCCCAGCATTTT

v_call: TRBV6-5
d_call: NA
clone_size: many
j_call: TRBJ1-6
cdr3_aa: CASSYAGIDSPLHF
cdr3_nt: TGTGCCAGCAGTTACGCAGGGATTGATTCACCCCTCCACTTT

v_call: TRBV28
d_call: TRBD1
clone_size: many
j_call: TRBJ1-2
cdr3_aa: CASQGQGIYGYTF
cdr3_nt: TGTGCCAGTCAGGGACAGGGGATCTATGGCTACACCTTC

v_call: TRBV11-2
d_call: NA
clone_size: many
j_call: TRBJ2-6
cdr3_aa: CASSRWTAPGANVLTF
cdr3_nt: TGTGCCAGCAGCAGATGGACAGCCCCTGGGGCCAACGTCCTGACTTTC

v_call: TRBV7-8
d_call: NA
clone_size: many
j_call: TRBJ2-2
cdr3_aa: CASSPFPTGELFF
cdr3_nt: TGTGCCAGCAGCCCCTTCCCGACCGGGGAGCTGTTTTTT

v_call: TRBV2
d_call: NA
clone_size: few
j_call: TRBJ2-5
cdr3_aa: CASGLGSQETQYF
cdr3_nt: TGTGCCAGCGGGTTGGGCTCCCAAGAGACCCAGTACTTC

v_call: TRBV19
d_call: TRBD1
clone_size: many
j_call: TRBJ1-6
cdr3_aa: CASSRPDRGPDSPLHF
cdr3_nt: TGTGCCAGTAGTCGCCCGGACAGGGGGCCGGATTCACCCCTCCACTTT

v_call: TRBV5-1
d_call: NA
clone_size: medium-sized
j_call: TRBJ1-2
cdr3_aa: CASSLSGGNYGYTF
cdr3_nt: TGCGCCAGCAGCTTGTCGGGCGGTAACTATGGCTACACCTTC

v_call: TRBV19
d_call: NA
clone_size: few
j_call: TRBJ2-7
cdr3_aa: CASSRDRGEQYF
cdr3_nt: TGTGCCAGTAGTAGGGACCGAGGCGAGCAGTACTTC

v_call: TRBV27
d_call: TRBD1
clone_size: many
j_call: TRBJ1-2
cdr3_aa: CASSGRGTGRSPNYGYTF
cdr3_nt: TGTGCCAGCAGTGGCCGGGGGACAGGGAGGTCCCCTAACTATGGCTACACCTTC